A single sample is the source of the 22 T cell receptor beta chains below, sequenced in a study of cytomegalovirus exposure and HLA in healthy donors. Amplification used 60 Vbeta primers and 13 Jbeta primers. Sequencing was performed with immunoSEQ multiplex PCR; in TCRdb, only in-frame clones are kept and a portion is missing. Of 150,000 to 200,000 clones listed, 76% are singletons. Specimen: PBMCs. The receptors here all came from a male donor in good health and CMV-seronegative.

This rearrangement joins TRBV9 to TRBJ2-3; D gene uncertain. This CDR3 contains 16 residues. Trimming removed 2 bases from V and 1 base from J, with 14 bases in between. Per germline, CDR1 SGDLS and CDR2 YYNGEE. The CDR3 sequence: CASSVIPQRGTDTQYF. The DNA for the CDR3 is TGTGCCAGCAGCGTCATACCTCAACGGGGCACAGATACGCAGTATTTT. Drawing the rest from reference TRBV9 and TRBJ2-3, the complete variable domain is DSGVTQTPKHLITATGQRVTLRCSPRSGDLSVYWYQQSLDQGLQFLIQYYNGEERAKGNILERFSAQQFPDLHSELNLSSLELGDSALYFCASSVIPQRGTDTQYFGPGTRLTVL.

The V call is TRBV11-2, the J call TRBJ2-4, with D possibly being TRBD2 (6 bases). The CDR3 runs 14 residues. V gave up 3 bases and J gave up 2 bases, with 8 bases separating them. From germline, CDR1 is SGHAT and CDR2 FQNNGV. As DNA, the CDR3 is TGTGCCAGCAGCTTCCGGGACTCCAAAAACATTCAGTACTTC. Protein product: CASSFRDSKNIQYF.

This sequence joins TRBV6-6 and TRBJ1-2, with D possibly TRBD1 on 6 matching bases. Germline V gene sequence: CDR1 MNHNY, CDR2 SVGAGI (reference sequence). Trimming cost V 3 bases and J 2 bases, with 16 bases left between them. This CDR3 is 16 amino acids long. This CDR3 reads CASSYAQGSKNYGYTF. The CDR3 nucleotides are TGTGCCAGCAGTTATGCCCAGGGGTCGAAGAACTATGGCTACACCTTC.

The chain joins TRBV13 to TRBJ2-1; D perhaps matches TRBD2 (5 bases). The CDR3 loop spans 14 amino acids. From germline, CDR1 is PRHDT and CDR2 FYEKMQ (reference sequence). Trimming took 3 bases from V and 4 from J, leaving 10 bases between them. CDR3 protein: CASSFERLYNEQFF. The CDR3 DNA reads TGTGCCAGCAGCTTTGAGCGGCTATACAATGAGCAGTTCTTC.

This clone was seen a single time. The chain couples TRBV28 to TRBJ1-5; TRBD1 is a possible D gene (5 bases). Between the trimmed V and J ends, which lost 6 bases and 2 bases, there was a span of 14 bases. CDR1 is MDHEN, CDR2 SYDVKM, per germline. The CDR3 covers 15 residues. CDR3 amino acids: CASSPPRVGNQPQHF. The CDR3 coding sequence is TGTGCCAGCAGCCCCCCCAGGGTTGGCAATCAGCCCCAGCATTTT.

This chain links TRBV30 with TRBJ1-6; 9 bases are shared with TRBD1. Unmatched junction bases numbered 11, after V lost 7 bases and J lost 13 bases. CDR1 and CDR2 (germline): GTSNPN, SVGIG (reference sequence). This CDR3 is built from 13 residues. The CDR3 region is CAFRDRASGPLHF. In nucleotides, the CDR3 is TGTGCCTTCCGGGACAGGGCATCCGGCCCCCTCCACTTT. The complete variable domain, with remaining parts taken from reference TRBV30 and TRBJ1-6, reads SQTIHQWPATLVQPVGSPLSLECTVEGTSNPNLYWYRQAAGRGLQLLFYSVGIGQISSEVPQNLSASRPQDRQFILSSKKLLLSDSGFYLCAFRDRASGPLHFGNGTRLTVT.

This rearrangement joins TRBV25-1 to TRBJ2-7; 8 bases match TRBD2. Trimming removed 1 base from V and 5 bases from J; junction bases left unmatched: 10. This CDR3 spans 16 amino acids. Germline loops: CDR1 MGHDK, CDR2 SYGVNS. CDR3 sequence (DNA): TGTGCCAGCAGTGAATCGGCGGGACTAGAGCACGACGAGCAGTACTTC. Protein: CASSESAGLEHDEQYF.

The CDR3 is CASSLGGGTGELFF. The DNA of the CDR3 is TGTGCCAGCAGCTTGGGGGGAGGAACCGGGGAGCTGTTTTTT. V is TRBV11-3 and J is TRBJ2-2; possibly TRBD2 for D (6 bases). Trimming stripped 3 bases from V and 5 bases from J, with 10 bases between. CDR3 length: 14 residues. The V gene's germline CDR1 is SGHNT and CDR2 YENEEA.

This clone came up a few times. The J gene is TRBJ1-2, the V gene TRBV6-5, with 7 nucleotides matching TRBD1. Germline CDR1 MNHEY, CDR2 SVGAGI. Trimming at V came to 2 bases and at J to 8 bases, leaving 11 bases not matched to a gene. This CDR3 has 15 amino acids. CDR3 in amino acids: CASSYRTTGSGGYTF. As DNA, the CDR3 is TGTGCCAGCAGTTACCGGACGACAGGGTCCGGCGGCTACACCTTC.

V is TRBV9 and J is TRBJ2-1, with 11 bases matching TRBD2. The CDR3 loop spans 16 amino acids. The ends lost 4 bases at V and 0 bases at J; junction bases unmatched: 3. Germline V gene lookup returns CDR1 SGDLS and CDR2 YYNGEE. CDR3 bases: TGTGCCAGCAGCCATGGGACTAGCGGCTCCTACAATGAGCAGTTCTTC. It translates to CASSHGTSGSYNEQFF.

The chain combines TRBV28 with TRBJ1-1; a weak D match, TRBD1 (5 bases). With 5 bases removed from V and 1 base from J, the gap between germline ends came to 14 bases. CDR3 length equals 15 residues. In germline, CDR1 is MDHEN, CDR2 SYDVKM. The CDR3 is CASSATGSGNTEAFF. The CDR3 DNA is TGTGCCAGCAGTGCCACAGGTTCCGGGAACACTGAAGCTTTCTTT.

The rearrangement links TRBV10-1 to TRBJ2-6; 7 bases fit TRBD2. This CDR3 has 16 residues. Germline V gene sequence: CDR1 WNHNN, CDR2 SYGVQD (reference sequence). Trimming removed 3 bases from V and 0 bases from J; junction bases left unmatched: 2. The CDR3 nucleotides read TGCGCCAGCAGTGACTCTAGCGGCTCTGGGGCCAACGTCCTGACTTTC. Translating gives CASSDSSGSGANVLTF.

The genes are TRBV6-6 and TRBJ2-3, with 10 bases identical to TRBD2. With V trimmed by 6 bases and J by 4 bases, 10 bases remained unmatched. There are 16 residues in the CDR3. Germline V CDR1 and CDR2: MNHNY, SVGAGI (reference sequence). The CDR3 sequence is CASSLSGTSVADTQYF. The CDR3 coding sequence is TGTGCCAGCAGCCTGTCCGGGACTAGCGTGGCAGATACGCAGTATTTT.

The V call is TRBV5-1, the J call TRBJ2-5; weak D call: TRBD1 (6 bases). V dropped 4 bases and J dropped 11 bases, with 18 bases sitting between them. In germline, CDR1 is SGHRS, CDR2 YFSETQ. The CDR3 runs to 13 residues. CDR3 DNA sequence: TGCGCCAGCAGCGCCGGGACACCGAGGGGGCAGTACTTC. Residues: CASSAGTPRGQYF.

The chain carries TRBV2 and TRBJ2-2; 7 bases fit TRBD1. Germline V gene data show CDR1 as SNHLY and CDR2 as FYNNEI. V lost 6 bases, J lost 2 bases, and 6 bases stayed unmatched. The CDR3 covers 15 residues. In nucleotides, the CDR3 is TGTGCCAGCAGGCTGGGACAGTTTAACACCGGGGAGCTGTTTTTT. This translates into CASRLGQFNTGELFF.

V gene TRBV10-2 combines with J gene TRBJ2-3; 15 bases align to TRBD2. Per germline, CDR1 WSHSY and CDR2 SAAADI. V lost 8 bases to trimming and J lost 2 bases; unmatched junction nucleotides: 5. The CDR3 totals 16 residues. The CDR3 DNA reads TGCGCCAGCCGGACTAGCGGGGGGGTTAACACAGATACGCAGTATTTT. Its translation is CASRTSGGVNTDTQYF.

The chain combines TRBV2 with TRBJ1-4; D is perhaps TRBD1 (6 bases). Germline loops: CDR1 SNHLY, CDR2 FYNNEI. The CDR3 is 14 amino acids. V was clipped by 7 bases and J by 1 base, with 10 bases between them. The CDR3 reads CASTVRGTNEKLFF. Written as DNA, the CDR3 is TGTGCCAGCACGGTCAGGGGAACTAATGAAAAACTGTTTTTT.

The chain couples TRBV30 to TRBJ1-6, with 7 positions matching TRBD1. This CDR3 region has 16 residues. V lost 0 bases, J lost 0 bases, and 2 bases stayed unmatched. Per the germline V gene, CDR1 is GTSNPN and CDR2 is SVGIG (reference sequence). CDR3: CAWSVQGSSYNSPLHF. In nucleotides, the CDR3 is TGTGCCTGGAGTGTACAGGGGAGCTCCTATAATTCACCCCTCCACTTT.

CDR3 DNA sequence: TGTGCCAGCAGCCGGGACAGGAATTCACCCCTCCACTTT. This codes for CASSRDRNSPLHF. V usage is TRBV5-4 and J usage is TRBJ1-6; the match to TRBD1 covers 8 bases. Per the germline V gene, CDR1 is SGHNT and CDR2 is YYREEE (reference sequence). The CDR3 sequence is 13 residues long. Trimming took 4 bases from V and 7 from J; bases not matched to a gene: 1.

The genes are TRBV5-1 and TRBJ2-1, with 13 nucleotides matching TRBD2. CDR1 is SGHRS and CDR2 is YFSETQ in the germline V gene. J lost 9 bases, V lost 0 bases, and 6 bases had no gene match. CDR3 size: 16 residues. The CDR3 coding sequence is TGCGCCAGCAGCTTGGGGACTAGCGGGAGTTGGGGTGAGCAGTTCTTC. This translates into CASSLGTSGSWGEQFF.

J is TRBJ2-7 and V is TRBV30, with 11 bases aligning to TRBD2. Germline-derived CDR1 and CDR2 are GTSNPN and SVGIG (reference sequence). V shed 5 bases, J shed 5 bases, and the junction held 8 bases outside the gene matches. The CDR3 consists of 14 residues. The CDR3 sequence is CAWRLAGPLNEQYF. In nucleotides, the CDR3 is TGTGCCTGGCGACTAGCGGGACCTCTCAACGAGCAGTACTTC.

The chain has TRBV7-2 and TRBJ1-2; the match to TRBD1 covers 10 bases. The V gene end was trimmed by 4 bases and the J gene end by 5 bases; junction bases not matched to a gene: 7. The germline V gene encodes CDR1 SGHTA and CDR2 FQGNSA. This CDR3 has 15 residues. CDR3 DNA sequence: TGTGCCAGCAGCTGGCCGGGACAGGGGATATATGGCTACACCTTC. This codes for CASSWPGQGIYGYTF.